This T cell receptor beta chain was recovered during a study of T cell repertoires in cytomegalovirus infection. Study context: Public TCR beta signature analysis indicated the presence of both CMV infection and matching HLA type.

General observations from the study: There were HLA-C-restricted CMV-specific TCR beta clonotypes dominating the ex vivo response. Carriers of CMV plus the relevant HLA were identified by cumulative public TCR beta family frequency.

The V end lost 2 bases, the J end lost 8 bases, and 9 bases lay between the germline ends. Per germline, CDR1 LNHDA and CDR2 SQIVND (reference sequence). There are 13 residues in the CDR3. In regard to this clonotype: The antigen remains unidentified.

MiXCR, run by TCRdb on the reads, gives a single entry per CDR3 protein. The sample lists 300,000 to 400,000 distinct CDR3 sequences; around 18% were seen once. The chain carries TRBV19 and TRBJ1-4, with D perhaps TRBD1 (5 bases). This TCR derives from a human donor in good health (CMV status not recorded). Some clones in this sample may be carry-over from other donors' samples. Sequences were obtained from PBMCs. CDR3 in DNA: TGTGCCAGTAGTATAACACCAGGGGAAAAACTGTTTTTT. It translates to CASSITPGEKLFF.